This TCR beta chain originates from a study of persistence of HIV-infected CD4 T cells (dated by TCRdb to about 2020). Some background on the complete study: The study isolated CMV- and HIV-1 Gag-responding CD4+ T cells from ART-treated individuals to examine antigen-driven clonal expansion of HIV-1-infected cells. The clonality of all cells in each sorted population was measured by TCRbeta sequencing, and the clonality of infected cells was measured by proviral sequencing. The median time the participants had spent on suppressive ART was more than 7 years. For the TCR cluster analysis across participants, about 8 participants were included for CMV and about seven participants for Gag. Peripheral blood samples of up to 180 mL were taken at multiple time points, with the exception of a couple of participants who underwent leukapheresis at a single time point.

Here V drops 7 bases and J drops 8 bases, and the junction holds 4 bases not matched to any gene. As encoded in the germline V gene (reference sequence), CDR1 is LNHDA while CDR2 is SQIVND. The CDR3 measures 14 amino acids from cysteine to phenylalanine. The read is trimmed to its CDR3 DNA, 42 bases read in frame from base 1. TCRbeta repertoires were sequenced from genomic DNA with the immunoSEQ hsTCRB assay version 4 in survey mode. Genomic DNA was diluted to around 9.2 ng/uL, using up to 1 ug per sample for TCRbeta sequencing. As for how the authors treated the data: TCRbeta data analysis was done in ImmunoSeq Analyzer 3.0, and diversity was calculated on productive nucleotide rearrangements. Lower-bound TCR diversity was estimated with the improved Chao index, and clonality with the Gini coefficient using the Immunarch R package. Nucleotide rearrangements that differed but encoded the same CDR3beta amino acid sequence were counted as separate clonotypes. TCRbeta sequences significantly enriched in antigen-responding cells relative to anti-CD3/anti-CD28-activated cells were identified by differential abundance analysis. GLIPH2 grouped TCRs by predicted peptide-MHC specificity, both within each participant and across combined participant data sets. Drawn from immuneACCESS, this table holds only the in-frame rearrangements with V and J called that TCRdb kept. Clones are partly lost; checked studies trace under half to an unresolved V gene and leave the rest unexplained. That table gives V, J and clone size, and the DNA gave D and trimming. For this sample there are tens of thousands of clones; 80% to 90% appear just once. 18% of the sample is taken by the ten largest.

The label giving this sample's treatment or condition can be read as: suppressive antiretroviral therapy. A pool of overlapping HIV-1 Gag 15-mer peptides, at about 1 ug per peptide per mL, was used to stimulate the cells. Memory CD4+ T cells that did not respond, being CD40L-negative, CD69-negative and CD45RO-high, were sorted as memory populations depleted of antigen-responding cells. HIV-1-infected adults in whom suppressive ART had been started during chronic infection were enrolled as participants. Plasma HIV-1 RNA had been undetectable (below 50 copies/mL) in participants for at least 4 years. To be included, participants needed a CD4+ T cell count above 400 cells/uL and a positive CMV serology. Before stimulation, PBMCs were isolated using density centrifugation and then depleted of CD8+ T cells. For less than 20 hours, CD8-depleted PBMCs were stimulated with anti-CD28/CD49d costimulation, a CD40-blocking antibody, and enfuvirtide, which was added to prevent new infections. Sorting was done on either a Beckman Coulter MoFlo Legacy or an XDP sorter, and propidium iodide was used to exclude dead cells. Genomic DNA was extracted using the QIAamp DNA Mini Kit for samples with more than one million cells and using the Quick-DNA Microprep Kit for all other samples.

Comment on this clone: Its antigen remains undetermined. Per-nucleotide qualities are absent, and no much larger clonotype sits a single base away.

What the study reported, not specific to this receptor: A correlation was observed between TCR oligoclonality and proviral oligoclonality within the same sorted populations. TCRbeta richness in CMV- and Gag-responding cells was significantly lower than in anti-CD3/anti-CD28-responding cells; CMV-responding cells had higher oligoclonality than CD3/CD28-stimulated and Gag-responding cells. Bulk TCR analyses could not be limited to the rare CMV-responding cells that actually contained HIV-1 proviruses. Antigen-responding cells were enriched for expanded CDR3beta sequences that were degenerate, which suggests that CD4+ responses to CMV and Gag underwent convergent selection. The study involved few individuals and tested only a limited range of antigens.

The material sequenced was CD4+ T cells sorted from PBMCs after approximately 18-hour stimulation, taken from a patient who received antiretroviral therapy. The cell subset or site label of this sample denotes: CD40L-CD69- CD45RO-high memory CD4 T cells not responding to Gag peptides. The sequence was collected from an adult woman with HIV who was CMV-seropositive. Recombination linked TRBV19 to TRBJ1-6, and 11 junctional nucleotides match TRBD1. CDR3 protein: CASNPGQGDSPLHF. The nucleotides are TGTGCCAGTAATCCGGGACAGGGGGATTCACCCCTCCACTTT.